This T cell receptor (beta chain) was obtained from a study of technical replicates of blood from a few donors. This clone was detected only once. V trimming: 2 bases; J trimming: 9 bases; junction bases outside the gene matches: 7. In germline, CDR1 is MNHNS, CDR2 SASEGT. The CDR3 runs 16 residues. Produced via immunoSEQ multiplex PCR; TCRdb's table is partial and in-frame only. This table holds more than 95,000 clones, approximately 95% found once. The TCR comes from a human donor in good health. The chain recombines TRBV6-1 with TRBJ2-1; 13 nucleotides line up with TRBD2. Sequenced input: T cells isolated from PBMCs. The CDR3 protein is CASSEITSGGASEQFF. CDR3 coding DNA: TGTGCCAGCAGTGAAATCACTAGCGGGGGGGCTAGTGAGCAGTTCTTC.